The rows below give T cell receptor beta chains drawn from one sample of a study of blood T cells in healthy people across ages. TCRdb ran MiXCR on the 5' RACE reads and lists one entry per CDR3 protein. The table includes about 1 million distinct CDR3 sequences, under 30% detected once. The same sample was also used in a study of T cells of mothers and their children.

Sequencing input: blood. These receptors were taken from a girl aged 2-9 years in good health. CDR3s include the opening cysteine and the closing phenylalanine or tryptophan. D genes are given only for firm matches. The size of a clone is reported for some rows only, either as once, few or many, or as a class for expanded clones.

D,J,size,V,CDR3,DNA
NA,TRBJ2-3,NA,TRBV12-3/TRBV12-4,CASSLGQVTDTQYF,TGTGCCAGCAGTTTAGGGCAGGTTACAGATACGCAGTATTTT
NA,TRBJ1-5,few,TRBV6-2/TRBV6-3,CASSWPGFNQPQHF,TGTGCCAGCAGTTGGCCAGGGTTCAATCAGCCCCAGCATTTT
NA,TRBJ1-2,few,TRBV20-1,CSARGAYGCTF,TGCAGTGCTAGAGGTGCATATGGCTGCACCTTC
TRBD1,TRBJ2-1,few,TRBV28,CASIQTGTYNEQFF,TGTGCCAGCATTCAGACAGGGACCTACAATGAGCAGTTCTTC
NA,TRBJ2-7,NA,TRBV7-9,CASSLSITSSYEQYF,TGTGCCAGCAGCTTATCCATTACCAGCTCCTACGAGCAGTACTTC
NA,TRBJ2-5,few,TRBV29-1,CSVGGDFGETQYF,TGCAGCGTTGGGGGGGACTTTGGAGAGACCCAGTACTTC
TRBD2,TRBJ2-5,few,TRBV4-1,CASSQFGLAGETQYF,TGCGCCAGCAGCCAATTCGGACTAGCCGGAGAGACCCAGTACTTC
TRBD1,TRBJ1-1,NA,TRBV7-2,CASSTQTGWNTEAFF,TGTGCCAGCAGCACCCAGACAGGGTGGAACACTGAAGCTTTCTTT
NA,TRBJ2-5,NA,TRBV5-1,CASSLVTAEGTQYF,TGCGCCAGCAGCTTGGTAACGGCAGAAGGGACCCAGTACTTC
NA,TRBJ2-7,few,TRBV7-2,CASSFTLSRSSYEQYF,TGTGCCAGCAGCTTCACACTTTCTAGGAGCTCCTACGAGCAGTACTTC
TRBD1,TRBJ2-1,NA,TRBV6-5,CASSYSDRAGEQFF,TGTGCCAGCAGTTACTCGGACAGGGCTGGTGAGCAGTTCTTC
NA,TRBJ2-7,NA,TRBV11-2,CASTITGIGVVSEQYF,TGTGCCAGCACCATAACGGGGATCGGGGTGGTCTCCGAGCAGTACTTC
TRBD1,TRBJ2-5,many,TRBV7-9,CASSWTGEETQYF,TGTGCCAGCAGCTGGACAGGGGAAGAGACCCAGTACTTC
NA,TRBJ2-1,few,TRBV7-8,CASSLLGFPSEQFF,TGTGCCAGCAGCCTATTAGGGTTTCCTTCTGAGCAGTTCTTC
NA,TRBJ2-5,NA,TRBV9,CASSVDAGIGRETQYF,TGTGCCAGCAGCGTCGATGCCGGGATTGGACGAGAGACCCAGTACTTC
NA,TRBJ2-5,few,TRBV24-1,CATSDPDEPQYF,TGTGCCACCAGTGATCCGGACGAACCCCAGTACTTC
NA,TRBJ2-7,NA,TRBV4-2,CASSPTLTAYEQYF,TGTGCCAGCAGCCCAACTTTAACTGCCTACGAGCAGTACTTC
TRBD1,TRBJ1-1,NA,TRBV29-1,CSVERGQGITEAFF,TGCAGCGTTGAACGTGGACAGGGAATCACTGAAGCTTTCTTT
NA,TRBJ2-3,NA,TRBV29-1,CSVTSRTDTQYF,TGCAGCGTTACGAGTCGCACAGATACGCAGTATTTT
TRBD2,TRBJ2-4,many,TRBV28,CASTARRGGVAKNIQYF,TGTGCCAGCACCGCCCGTCGGGGGGGCGTAGCCAAAAACATTCAGTACTTC
NA,TRBJ2-5,NA,TRBV7-3,CASSLRLWETQYF,TGTGCCAGCAGCTTAAGGCTGTGGGAGACCCAGTACTTC
TRBD1,TRBJ2-7,few,TRBV5-1,CASSQPGQPTYEQYF,TGCGCCAGCAGCCAACCGGGACAGCCTACCTACGAGCAGTACTTC
NA,TRBJ2-7,few,TRBV7-2,CASSPFTGNSYEQYF,TGTGCCAGCAGCCCTTTCACAGGGAACTCCTACGAGCAGTACTTC
TRBD2,TRBJ2-3,few,TRBV4-3,CASSQVRGGSADTQYF,TGCGCCAGCAGCCAAGTACGCGGGGGGAGCGCAGATACGCAGTATTTT
NA,TRBJ2-6,few,TRBV20-1,CSARDRGANVLTF,TGCAGTGCTAGAGATAGGGGGGCCAACGTCCTGACTTTC
TRBD2,TRBJ2-3,NA,TRBV6-5,CASRFLAGGLDTQYF,TGTGCCAGCAGATTCCTAGCGGGGGGGCTTGATACGCAGTATTTT
NA,TRBJ2-6,NA,TRBV6-1,CASRGDGQRSGANVLTF,TGTGCCAGCAGAGGAGATGGACAGCGCTCTGGGGCCAACGTCCTGACTTTC
NA,TRBJ2-5,few,TRBV15,CATSRPDLGLETQYF,TGTGCCACCAGCAGACCGGACCTCGGTTTGGAGACCCAGTACTTC
NA,TRBJ1-2,NA,TRBV25-1,CASSEYRGSGYTF,TGTGCCAGCAGTGAATACAGGGGTAGTGGCTACACCTTC
NA,TRBJ1-1,few,TRBV5-6,CASSFRRDTIEAFF,TGTGCCAGCAGCTTCCGCCGGGACACGATCGAAGCTTTCTTT
NA,TRBJ1-1,few,TRBV6-1,CASSLDGSMNTEAFF,TGTGCCAGCAGTTTGGACGGATCTATGAACACTGAAGCTTTCTTT
TRBD2,TRBJ2-5,few,TRBV5-1,CASSLAGGKGQETQYF,TGCGCCAGCAGCTTGGCCGGGGGGAAAGGGCAAGAGACCCAGTACTTC
TRBD2,TRBJ2-1,NA,TRBV2,CASRRVAGGPREQFF,TGTGCCAGCAGACGAGTGGCGGGAGGGCCACGGGAGCAGTTCTTC
TRBD2,TRBJ2-3,NA,TRBV7-9,CAGSLAAGVGDTQYF,TGTGCCGGCAGCTTAGCAGCGGGAGTTGGAGATACGCAGTATTTT
TRBD1,TRBJ1-6,NA,TRBV7-3,CASSSTGGDSPLHF,TGTGCCAGCAGCTCGACAGGGGGCGATTCACCCCTCCACTTT
NA,TRBJ2-4,few,TRBV29-1,CSAVGNIQYF,TGCAGCGCTGTAGGAAACATTCAGTACTTC
NA,TRBJ2-7,few,TRBV10-2,CASSESYEEYF,TGCGCCAGCAGTGAGTCCTATGAGGAGTACTTC
NA,TRBJ2-7,few,TRBV29-1,CSVAGQDYEQYF,TGCAGCGTTGCGGGACAAGACTACGAGCAGTACTTC
TRBD2,TRBJ2-7,NA,TRBV18,CASSPNSGSIHEQYF,TGTGCCAGCTCACCTAATAGCGGGAGTATCCACGAGCAGTACTTC
NA,TRBJ2-5,NA,TRBV6-6,CASSSEASEQYF,TGTGCCAGCAGTTCTGAAGCGAGTGAGCAGTACTTC